These 19 T cell receptor beta chains share one sample of origin, sequenced in a study of blood T cells in healthy people across ages. A second about 7 to 11 cycle PCR used barcoded and J-beta primers. TCRdb re-called the 5' RACE reads through MiXCR, storing one row per CDR3 protein. There are fewer than 1,200,000 distinct CDR3 sequences in the sample; 25% occur only once, and approximately 0.7% lies in the top ten. A further study also used this sample, focusing on T cells of mothers and their children.

Material for sequencing was blood. All receptors come from a girl aged 2-10 years in good health.

This clonotype turned up a few times. The CDR3 region has the DNA TGCAGCGTTGATATTAGCGGTAACACCGGGGAGCTGTTTTTT. The encoded protein is CSVDISGNTGELFF. V gene TRBV29-1 combines with J gene TRBJ2-2; TRBD2 is a possible D gene (6 bases). There are 14 residues in the CDR3. Germline V gene data show CDR1 as SQVTM and CDR2 as ANQGSEA. Trimming stripped 3 bases from V and 2 bases from J, with 10 bases between.

This clonotype was observed a handful of times. CDR3 DNA sequence: TGTGCCAGCAGCGACGTGAACACCATATATTTT. This gives the protein CASSDVNTIYF. The gene calls are TRBV5-8 and TRBJ1-3; no firm D call. The CDR3 is 11 residues long. Trimming shortened V by 4 bases and J by 7 bases, and 6 bases separated the two germline ends. Germline CDR1 SGHTS, CDR2 YDEGEE.

Comments on this clonotype: Mismatch with germline at one junction end may stem from a read error. This chain links TRBV15 with TRBJ1-4; maybe TRBD1 (5 bases). Per germline, CDR1 LNHNV and CDR2 YYDKDF (reference sequence). This CDR3 region has 15 residues. The CDR3 DNA reads TGTGCCACCCACCGGCGGGATGGGGCAGAGGAAAGACTGTTTTTT. This sequence encodes CATHRRDGAEERLFF.

This clonotype was picked up a small number of times. This chain uses TRBV10-3 with TRBJ2-6, with TRBD1 identical over 7 bases. The germline V gene encodes CDR1 ENHRY and CDR2 SYGVKD. With 9 bases clipped from V and 4 bases from J, the junction kept 3 bases outside the gene matches. The CDR3 covers 13 residues. CDR3 DNA sequence: TGTGCCATGGGACAGTCCGGGGCCAACGTCCTGACTTTC. Amino acid sequence: CAMGQSGANVLTF.

This clonotype was counted only a few times. This chain joins TRBV6-1 and TRBJ2-7; D is unresolved. The CDR3 has 14 amino acids. Germline V gives CDR1 MNHNS, CDR2 SASEGT. Trimming removed 4 bases from V and 3 bases from J, with 13 bases in between. The CDR3 is CASSVSELLYEQYF. In nucleotides, the CDR3 is TGTGCCAGCAGTGTGTCCGAACTCCTCTACGAGCAGTACTTC.

In its sample, this clonotype was seen a few times. The V gene is TRBV20-1, the J gene TRBJ2-4; D remains unclear. The CDR3 covers 15 residues. In germline, CDR1 is DFQATT, CDR2 SNEGSKA (reference sequence). V lost 2 bases, J lost 0 bases, and 11 bases lay in between. CDR3 in DNA: TGCAGTGCTAGATTACGTGAAATAGCCAAAAACATTCAGTACTTC. As protein: CSARLREIAKNIQYF.

The chain combines TRBV24-1 with TRBJ2-1, with D perhaps given as TRBD1 or TRBD2 (5 bases each). The length of the CDR3 is 11 residues. Looked up from germline, CDR1 is KGHDR and CDR2 is SFDVKD. Trimming left V 9 bases short and J 6 bases short, with 8 bases between. The chain's CDR3 is CATERGNEQFF. Here the CDR3 DNA reads TGTGCCACCGAGAGGGGCAATGAGCAGTTCTTC.

This clonotype was seen more than once but under ten times. The CDR3 is CASSFQGLNEKLFF. The CDR3 bases are TGTGCCAGCAGTTTCCAGGGACTCAATGAAAAACTGTTTTTT. V gene TRBV27 combines with J gene TRBJ1-4; a weak D match, TRBD1 (5 bases). This CDR3 is built from 14 residues. Germline CDR1 is MNHEY and CDR2 is SMNVEV (reference sequence). V dropped 3 bases and J dropped 5 bases, with 10 bases sitting between them.

The chain uses TRBV5-4 and TRBJ2-3; 10 bases agree with TRBD2. CDR1 and CDR2 (germline): SGHNT, YYREEE (reference sequence). V shed 1 base, J shed 5 bases, and the junction held 4 bases outside the gene matches. This CDR3 contains 15 residues. CDR3 nucleotides: TGTGCCAGCAGCTTGACTAGCGGGAAAGGAGATACGCAGTATTTT. It encodes CASSLTSGKGDTQYF.

The chain combines TRBV28 with TRBJ2-7, with D possibly matching TRBD1 (6 bases). Per germline, CDR1 MDHEN and CDR2 SYDVKM. Trimming removed 3 bases at V and 3 bases at J, with 15 bases between. This CDR3 has 15 amino acids. CDR3 nucleotides: TGTGCCAGCAGTTTTACAGGGAAGGCTCTCTACGAGCAGTACTTC. Its translation: CASSFTGKALYEQYF.

This clonotype was detected only a few times. This rearrangement joins TRBV7-9 to TRBJ2-7; D ambiguous. There are 14 residues in the CDR3. The germline V gene has CDR1 SEHNR and CDR2 FQNEAQ (reference sequence). Trimming took off 5 bases at V and 0 bases at J, with 11 bases between the two ends. CDR3 DNA sequence: TGTGCCAGCAGCCAGATCCTGAGCTCCTACGAGCAGTACTTC. Protein product: CASSQILSSYEQYF.

This clonotype came up a few times. The chain recombines TRBV12-3 or TRBV12-4 with TRBJ2-1; 8 bases map to TRBD2. This CDR3 is 16 amino acids long. V lost 3 bases and J lost 4; bases outside the gene matches: 8. CDR3 protein: CASSFAGGIYYNEQFF. CDR3 DNA: TGTGCCAGCAGTTTTGCGGGGGGCATTTATTACAATGAGCAGTTCTTC.

This clonotype was picked up a small number of times. J is TRBJ2-5 and V is TRBV20-1; 9 nucleotides agree with TRBD2. Judging by the DNA end, TRBJ2-7 fits better; the J call may be wrong. In germline, CDR1 is DFQATT, CDR2 SNEGSKA (reference sequence). This CDR3 comprises 12 residues. The CDR3 region is CSAASGDYEQYF. CDR3 DNA sequence: TGCAGTGCAGCTAGCGGGGACTACGAGCAGTACTTC.

This clonotype was detected only a few times. The V gene is TRBV6-1, the J gene TRBJ2-5, with 7 bases that match TRBD1. The better agreement between TRBJ2-1 and the DNA end casts doubt on the J call. The CDR3 spans 17 residues. Germline V gives CDR1 MNHNS, CDR2 SASEGT. In DNA form, the CDR3 reads TGTGCCAGCAGTGAAGTGGGAACAGGGGAGAGCGACAATGAGCAGTTCTTC. Amino acids: CASSEVGTGESDNEQFF.

The V and J genes are TRBV9 and TRBJ2-7; D is undetermined. Germline CDR1 reads SGDLS; CDR2 reads YYNGEE. V gave up 3 bases and J gave up 0 bases, with 16 bases separating them. The CDR3 totals 16 residues. Here the CDR3 reads CASSALPDGLSYEQYF. The CDR3 bases are TGTGCCAGCAGCGCCCTCCCCGACGGGCTCTCCTACGAGCAGTACTTC.

This sequence joins TRBV27 and TRBJ1-6, with no clear D. The CDR3 consists of 13 residues. V was trimmed by 4 bases and J by 7 bases, leaving 8 bases between them. Per germline, CDR1 MNHEY and CDR2 SMNVEV (reference sequence). The CDR3: CASSSLSNSPLHF. CDR3 coding DNA: TGTGCCAGCAGTTCACTATCAAATTCACCCCTCCACTTT.

The chain recombines TRBV7-9 with TRBJ2-5, with a possible D match to TRBD1 (6 bases). Germline V gene lookup returns CDR1 SEHNR and CDR2 FQNEAQ (reference sequence). The CDR3 runs to 16 residues. V shed 5 bases and J shed 2 bases, with 18 bases lying between them. CDR3 in DNA: TGTGCCAGCAGCCCATTCCTTCCAGGGGAACAAGAGACCCAGTACTTC. This sequence encodes CASSPFLPGEQETQYF.

The rearrangement links TRBV9 to TRBJ1-6, with D uncertain. The V gene lost 2 bases and the J gene lost 7 bases, with 10 bases spanning the gap. The length of the CDR3 is 14 residues. The germline V gene encodes CDR1 SGDLS and CDR2 YYNGEE. CDR3 sequence reads: CASSVGGFNSPLHF. DNA for the CDR3: TGTGCCAGCAGCGTTGGAGGGTTCAATTCACCCCTCCACTTT.

This clonotype was seen only a few times. The chain links TRBV5-5 to TRBJ2-2, with unresolved D. CDR3 length: 16 amino acids. The V gene's germline CDR1 is SGHKS and CDR2 YYEKEE (reference sequence). V shed 6 bases and J shed 2 bases, with 17 bases lying between them. CDR3 coding DNA: TGTGCCAGCACCATATGGATGGGCTCAAACACCGGGGAGCTGTTTTTT. Translation: CASTIWMGSNTGELFF.